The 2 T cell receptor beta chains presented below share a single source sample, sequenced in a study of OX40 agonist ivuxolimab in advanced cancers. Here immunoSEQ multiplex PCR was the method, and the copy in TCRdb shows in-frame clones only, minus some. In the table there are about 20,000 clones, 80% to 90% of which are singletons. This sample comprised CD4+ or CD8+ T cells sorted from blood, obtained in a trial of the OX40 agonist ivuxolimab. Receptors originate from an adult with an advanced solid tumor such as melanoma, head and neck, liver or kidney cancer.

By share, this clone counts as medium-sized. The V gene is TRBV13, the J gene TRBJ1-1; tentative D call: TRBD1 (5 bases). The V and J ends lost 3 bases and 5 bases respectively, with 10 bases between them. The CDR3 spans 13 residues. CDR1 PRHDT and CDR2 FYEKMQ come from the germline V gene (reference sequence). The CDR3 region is CASSFARGTEAFF. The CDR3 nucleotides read TGTGCCAGCAGCTTCGCTAGGGGTACTGAAGCTTTCTTT.

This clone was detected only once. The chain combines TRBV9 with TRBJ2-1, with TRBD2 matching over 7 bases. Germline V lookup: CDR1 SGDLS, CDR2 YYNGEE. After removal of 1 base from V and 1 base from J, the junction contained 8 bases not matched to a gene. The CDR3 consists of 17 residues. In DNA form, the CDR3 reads TGTGCCAGCAGCGTAAATCAGTGGGAGGGGTCCTACAATGAGCAGTTCTTC. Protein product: CASSVNQWEGSYNEQFF.